Sequencing of this T cell receptor beta chain was carried out in a study of T-cell reconstitution after alpha-beta-depleted transplantation in children. CDR3 length: 14 residues. Trimming took off 5 bases at V and 10 bases at J, with 15 bases between the two ends. The V gene's germline CDR1 is ENHRY and CDR2 SYGVKD. Unique molecular identifiers were incorporated into the prepared TCRbeta library. TCRdb analysed the PCR reads with MiXCR anew, one entry per CDR3 protein. The sample holds hundreds of thousands of distinct CDR3 sequences, more than 10% seen once. In this sample, this clonotype turned up many times.

The TCR sequence derives from a human donor who donated a stem cell graft to a child with acute lymphoblastic leukemia. Source: PBMCs from the stem cell graft donor, taken from the stem cell graft. V usage is TRBV10-3 and J usage is TRBJ1-6, with D perhaps matching TRBD1 (5 bases). The CDR3 DNA sequence: TGTGCCATCAGTCCAGGAGGGCGGGGGTCACCCCTCCACTTT. This translates into CAISPGGRGSPLHF.